These T cell receptor beta chains were read from a single sample in a study of blood T cell repertoires in COVID-19. Here immunoSEQ multiplex PCR was the method, and the copy in TCRdb shows in-frame clones only, minus some. The table lists fewer than 150,000 clones, 87% of them singletons, with roughly 4% in the top ten. The sequenced material came from peripheral blood. The receptors come from a woman in her thirties or forties with acute or convalescent COVID-19. Both conserved end residues are part of each CDR3. The order of the fields is D gene, V gene, J gene, clone size, CDR3 DNA, CDR3 protein. The D gene is left open where the match is weak. The size of a clone is reported for some rows only, either as once, few or many, or as a class for expanded clones.

d_gene: NA
v_gene: TRBV6-5
j_gene: TRBJ2-7
abundance: NA
CDR3nt: TGTGCCAGCAGTTACTCGGAGGGGTGGTACGAGCAGTACTTC
CDR3aa: CASSYSEGWYEQYF

d_gene: NA
v_gene: TRBV2
j_gene: TRBJ1-1
abundance: NA
CDR3nt: TGTGCCAGCAGTTCCCCCCTAGGAGCCTTAAGCACTGAAGCTTTCTTT
CDR3aa: CASSSPLGALSTEAFF

d_gene: TRBD1
v_gene: TRBV6-4
j_gene: TRBJ2-4
abundance: NA
CDR3nt: TGTGCCAGCAGTGACCCTAGGGGGCGTACGGGGAACATTCAGTACTTC
CDR3aa: CASSDPRGRTGNIQYF

d_gene: TRBD2
v_gene: TRBV6-2/TRBV6-3
j_gene: TRBJ2-7
abundance: NA
CDR3nt: TGTGCCAGCAGTTACGAGCGTGCACGACTAGCTTCCCGCTCCGAGCAGTACTTC
CDR3aa: CASSYERARLASRSEQYF

d_gene: TRBD1
v_gene: TRBV19
j_gene: TRBJ1-1
abundance: NA
CDR3nt: TGTGCCAGTGGACTGGGACAGGGTTACACTGAAGCTTTCTTT
CDR3aa: CASGLGQGYTEAFF

d_gene: NA
v_gene: TRBV10-1
j_gene: TRBJ1-5
abundance: NA
CDR3nt: TGCGCCAGCAGTGGGACACATAGCAATCAGCCCCAGCATTTT
CDR3aa: CASSGTHSNQPQHF

d_gene: TRBD2
v_gene: TRBV7-3
j_gene: TRBJ2-5
abundance: NA
CDR3nt: TGTGCCAGCAGCTCCGGAGGGCTAGCGGGGGATGAGGAGACCCAGTACTTC
CDR3aa: CASSSGGLAGDEETQYF

d_gene: NA
v_gene: TRBV7-2
j_gene: TRBJ2-3
abundance: NA
CDR3nt: TGTGCCAGCAGCTGGACCGGGGGTACGCAGTATTTT
CDR3aa: CASSWTGGTQYF

d_gene: NA
v_gene: TRBV19
j_gene: TRBJ2-2
abundance: NA
CDR3nt: TGTGCCAGCAACAGGGGAGGGAACACCGGGGAGCTGTTTTTT
CDR3aa: CASNRGGNTGELFF

d_gene: NA
v_gene: TRBV6-2/TRBV6-3
j_gene: TRBJ2-5
abundance: NA
CDR3nt: TGTGCCAGCAGTATACTAGGGATACAAGAGACCCAGTACTTC
CDR3aa: CASSILGIQETQYF

d_gene: TRBD1
v_gene: TRBV19
j_gene: TRBJ2-5
abundance: NA
CDR3nt: TGTGCCAGTAGTATAGGTGGGACAGGGGAAGAGACCCAGTACTTC
CDR3aa: CASSIGGTGEETQYF

d_gene: NA
v_gene: TRBV5-5
j_gene: TRBJ2-7
abundance: NA
CDR3nt: TGTGCCAGCAGCTTGTCGGGCGGGATTCCCTACGAGCAGTACTTC
CDR3aa: CASSLSGGIPYEQYF

d_gene: NA
v_gene: TRBV29-1
j_gene: TRBJ1-1
abundance: NA
CDR3nt: TGCAGCGTTGGGGGAGCGGGGTCCATGAACACTGAAGCTTTCTTT
CDR3aa: CSVGGAGSMNTEAFF

d_gene: NA
v_gene: TRBV2
j_gene: TRBJ2-7
abundance: NA
CDR3nt: TGTGCCAGCAGTTCCCCGACTAGCTCCTACGAGCAGTACTTC
CDR3aa: CASSSPTSSYEQYF

d_gene: NA
v_gene: TRBV18
j_gene: TRBJ1-1
abundance: once
CDR3nt: TGTGCCAGCTCACCATCGTCGGGGAGCGGCACTGAAGCTTTCTTT
CDR3aa: CASSPSSGSGTEAFF

d_gene: NA
v_gene: TRBV27
j_gene: TRBJ1-1
abundance: NA
CDR3nt: TGTGCCAGCAAAGGGGGAGCGACTGAAGCTTTCTTT
CDR3aa: CASKGGATEAFF

d_gene: NA
v_gene: TRBV7-9
j_gene: TRBJ1-1
abundance: NA
CDR3nt: TGTGCCAGCAGGCACCTCAGCACAGTCCGGCATCCGAACACTGAAGCTTTCTTT
CDR3aa: CASRHLSTVRHPNTEAFF

d_gene: NA
v_gene: TRBV4-1
j_gene: TRBJ1-2
abundance: NA
CDR3nt: TGCGCCAGCAGCCGGGCAGGGGAATATGGCTACACCTTC
CDR3aa: CASSRAGEYGYTF

d_gene: NA
v_gene: TRBV30
j_gene: TRBJ2-2
abundance: NA
CDR3nt: TGTGCCTGGAGTGTAGGGGGAACCGGGGAGCTGTTTTTT
CDR3aa: CAWSVGGTGELFF

d_gene: NA
v_gene: TRBV7-8
j_gene: TRBJ1-6
abundance: NA
CDR3nt: TGTGCCAGCAGCCATCGTCTCCCACCCCTCCACTTT
CDR3aa: CASSHRLPPLHF

d_gene: TRBD2
v_gene: TRBV5-1
j_gene: TRBJ2-2
abundance: NA
CDR3nt: TGCGCCAGCAGCAACCTAGCGGGGCCCGGGGGCACCGGGGAGCTGTTTTTT
CDR3aa: CASSNLAGPGGTGELFF

d_gene: NA
v_gene: TRBV7-9
j_gene: TRBJ2-2
abundance: once
CDR3nt: TGTGCCAGCAGCTTGCCGGCCGGGGAGCTGTTTTTT
CDR3aa: CASSLPAGELFF

d_gene: NA
v_gene: TRBV6-5
j_gene: TRBJ1-3
abundance: NA
CDR3nt: TGTGCCACAAGGAGTCTCTCTGGAAACACCATATATTTT
CDR3aa: CATRSLSGNTIYF

d_gene: NA
v_gene: TRBV3-1/TRBV3-2
j_gene: TRBJ1-1
abundance: NA
CDR3nt: TGTGCCAGCAGCCAAGGCAGGGGCCCTGAAGCTTTCTTT
CDR3aa: CASSQGRGPEAFF

d_gene: TRBD2
v_gene: TRBV5-6
j_gene: TRBJ2-7
abundance: NA
CDR3nt: TGTGCCAGCAGCTTGGTGGGAGGGCCTTCCTACGAGCAGTACTTC
CDR3aa: CASSLVGGPSYEQYF

d_gene: NA
v_gene: TRBV6-2/TRBV6-3
j_gene: TRBJ2-1
abundance: NA
CDR3nt: TGTGCCAGCAGTTACCCTCACGGGGGACTCCGCTCCAATGAGCAGTTCTTC
CDR3aa: CASSYPHGGLRSNEQFF

d_gene: TRBD1
v_gene: TRBV4-1
j_gene: TRBJ1-1
abundance: NA
CDR3nt: TGCGCCAGCAGCCTAATACAGGGGGCGCCTGAAGCTTTCTTT
CDR3aa: CASSLIQGAPEAFF

d_gene: NA
v_gene: TRBV6-5
j_gene: TRBJ1-1
abundance: NA
CDR3nt: TGTGCCAGCAGCCCCACGTCCACGGGCACTGAAGCTTTCTTT
CDR3aa: CASSPTSTGTEAFF

d_gene: NA
v_gene: TRBV5-8
j_gene: TRBJ1-5
abundance: few
CDR3nt: TGTGCCAGCAGCTTGGGGGCCCATCAGCCCCAGCATTTT
CDR3aa: CASSLGAHQPQHF

d_gene: NA
v_gene: TRBV28
j_gene: TRBJ2-5
abundance: NA
CDR3nt: TGTGCCAGCAGCCCAACCGGGGGTGGAGAGACCCAGTACTTC
CDR3aa: CASSPTGGGETQYF

d_gene: NA
v_gene: TRBV4-3
j_gene: TRBJ2-4
abundance: NA
CDR3nt: TGCGCCAGCAGCCTTGGTCCAGAAAACATTCAGTACTTC
CDR3aa: CASSLGPENIQYF

d_gene: NA
v_gene: TRBV28
j_gene: TRBJ2-7
abundance: few
CDR3nt: TGTGCCAGCAGCTCCGGTGGAGGGCCATACGAGCAGTACTTC
CDR3aa: CASSSGGGPYEQYF

d_gene: NA
v_gene: TRBV2
j_gene: TRBJ2-1
abundance: NA
CDR3nt: TGTGCCAGCAGGGATTCTTCTTCCCCCAGGACACACGGAGAGTTCTTC
CDR3aa: CASRDSSSPRTHGEFF

d_gene: TRBD1
v_gene: TRBV2
j_gene: TRBJ1-2
abundance: NA
CDR3nt: TGTGCCAGCAGTGAAGCGGGGACAGCCTATGGCTACACCTTC
CDR3aa: CASSEAGTAYGYTF

d_gene: NA
v_gene: TRBV7-3
j_gene: TRBJ2-5
abundance: NA
CDR3nt: TGTGCCAGCAGCGGAGGGGTTGGGGGGACCCAGTACTTC
CDR3aa: CASSGGVGGTQYF

d_gene: TRBD2
v_gene: TRBV5-6
j_gene: TRBJ2-5
abundance: NA
CDR3nt: TGTGCCAGCAGCCCGGGACTAGCGGGGCCCCGGACTGAGACCCAGTACTTC
CDR3aa: CASSPGLAGPRTETQYF

d_gene: NA
v_gene: TRBV6-2/TRBV6-3
j_gene: TRBJ2-7
abundance: NA
CDR3nt: TGTGCCAGCAGCCGCGACAGTCGGGCCGAGCAGTACTTC
CDR3aa: CASSRDSRAEQYF

d_gene: NA
v_gene: TRBV2
j_gene: TRBJ2-1
abundance: NA
CDR3nt: TGTGCCAGCAGTGGAGGGCAGGACGATGAGCAGTTCTTC
CDR3aa: CASSGGQDDEQFF

d_gene: NA
v_gene: TRBV14
j_gene: TRBJ1-2
abundance: NA
CDR3nt: TGTGCCAGCAGCCAATGGACAGACTTCTATGGCTACACCTTC
CDR3aa: CASSQWTDFYGYTF

d_gene: TRBD1
v_gene: TRBV7-8
j_gene: TRBJ1-5
abundance: once
CDR3nt: TGTGCCAGCAGCCCCCTAGGGGGACAGGGCCGGCAGCCCCAGCATTTT
CDR3aa: CASSPLGGQGRQPQHF

d_gene: NA
v_gene: TRBV30
j_gene: TRBJ1-1
abundance: once
CDR3nt: TGTGCCTGGAGTGTACTGATAGGGGTTGGCACTGAAGCTTTCTTT
CDR3aa: CAWSVLIGVGTEAFF

d_gene: TRBD1
v_gene: TRBV19
j_gene: TRBJ1-1
abundance: NA
CDR3nt: TGTGCCAGTAAAGACAGGGGACTACTTGAAGCTTTCTTT
CDR3aa: CASKDRGLLEAFF

d_gene: TRBD1
v_gene: TRBV30
j_gene: TRBJ1-4
abundance: NA
CDR3nt: TGTGCCTGGAGCGTAGGGCGGACAGGGGAAAATGAAAAACTGTTTTTT
CDR3aa: CAWSVGRTGENEKLFF

d_gene: NA
v_gene: TRBV6-6
j_gene: TRBJ1-6
abundance: NA
CDR3nt: TGTGCCAGCAGCCTGGACAGTGATAATTCACCCCTCCACTTT
CDR3aa: CASSLDSDNSPLHF

d_gene: TRBD1
v_gene: TRBV24-1
j_gene: TRBJ1-2
abundance: few
CDR3nt: TGTGCCACCAGTGATCGGGACAGATTCTACACCTTC
CDR3aa: CATSDRDRFYTF

d_gene: TRBD1
v_gene: TRBV12-3/TRBV12-4
j_gene: TRBJ1-2
abundance: NA
CDR3nt: TGTGCCAGCAGCCCGGGACAGACCTATGGCTACACCTTC
CDR3aa: CASSPGQTYGYTF

d_gene: TRBD1
v_gene: TRBV7-3
j_gene: TRBJ2-3
abundance: NA
CDR3nt: TGTGCCAGCAGCCGTCGACAGGGGGATACGCAGTATTTT
CDR3aa: CASSRRQGDTQYF

d_gene: NA
v_gene: TRBV19
j_gene: TRBJ2-3
abundance: once
CDR3nt: TGTGCCAGTAGGACCGCCCTGGAGGGCACAGATACGCAGTATTTT
CDR3aa: CASRTALEGTDTQYF

d_gene: NA
v_gene: TRBV2
j_gene: TRBJ1-1
abundance: few
CDR3nt: TGTGCCAGCTTGTCGGGGGGTCGGACTGAAGCTTTCTTT
CDR3aa: CASLSGGRTEAFF

d_gene: NA
v_gene: TRBV30
j_gene: TRBJ1-4
abundance: NA
CDR3nt: TGTGCCTGGAGTGACCCTGACAGGACTAATGAAAAACTGTTTTTT
CDR3aa: CAWSDPDRTNEKLFF

d_gene: TRBD1
v_gene: TRBV19
j_gene: TRBJ1-1
abundance: NA
CDR3nt: TGTGCCAGTAGTATAGACCCGGACAGGGGAGAGAACACTGAAGCTTTCTTT
CDR3aa: CASSIDPDRGENTEAFF

d_gene: TRBD2
v_gene: TRBV7-8
j_gene: TRBJ2-1
abundance: NA
CDR3nt: TGTGCCAGCAGCTTACCCCTACTAGCGGGGGGCACTGAGCAGTTCTTC
CDR3aa: CASSLPLLAGGTEQFF

d_gene: TRBD1
v_gene: TRBV27
j_gene: TRBJ1-2
abundance: NA
CDR3nt: TGTGCCAGCGGTCGGACAGGTCCCCATGGCTACACCTTC
CDR3aa: CASGRTGPHGYTF

d_gene: TRBD1
v_gene: TRBV19
j_gene: TRBJ1-1
abundance: few
CDR3nt: TGTGCCAGTAGTATAGGCCGACAGGGGGGTTTTCCGTCCGCTGAAGCTTTCTTT
CDR3aa: CASSIGRQGGFPSAEAFF

d_gene: TRBD1
v_gene: TRBV14
j_gene: TRBJ1-1
abundance: NA
CDR3nt: TGTGCCAGCAGCCAATCACTAGCAGGGGGCACTGAAGCTTTCTTT
CDR3aa: CASSQSLAGGTEAFF